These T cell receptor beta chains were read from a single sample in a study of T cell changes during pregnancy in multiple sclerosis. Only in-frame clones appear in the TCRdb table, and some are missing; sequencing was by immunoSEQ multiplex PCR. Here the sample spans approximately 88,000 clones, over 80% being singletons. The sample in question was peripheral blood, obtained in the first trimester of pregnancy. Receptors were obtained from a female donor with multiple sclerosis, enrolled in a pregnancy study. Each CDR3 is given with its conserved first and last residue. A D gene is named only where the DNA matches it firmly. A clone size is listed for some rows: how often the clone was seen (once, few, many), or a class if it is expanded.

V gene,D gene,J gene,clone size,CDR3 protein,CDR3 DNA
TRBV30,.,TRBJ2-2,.,CAWSLRGGLDGELFF,TGTGCCTGGAGTTTACGCGGGGGCTTGGACGGGGAGCTGTTTTTT
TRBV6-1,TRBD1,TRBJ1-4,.,CASRLTGGVGEKLFF,TGTGCCAGCAGACTCACAGGGGGAGTGGGTGAAAAACTGTTTTTT
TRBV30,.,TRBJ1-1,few,CAWSVRTDTEAFF,TGTGCCTGGAGTGTACGGACAGACACTGAAGCTTTCTTT
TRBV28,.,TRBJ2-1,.,CASSLTSQGNEQFF,TGTGCCAGCAGTTTAACCAGCCAGGGCAATGAGCAGTTCTTC
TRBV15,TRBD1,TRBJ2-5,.,CATSVGQGIEETQYF,TGTGCCACCAGCGTCGGACAGGGGATTGAAGAGACCCAGTACTTC
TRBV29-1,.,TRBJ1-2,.,CSVATLVGANGYTF,TGCAGCGTTGCAACCTTGGTTGGGGCGAATGGCTACACCTTC
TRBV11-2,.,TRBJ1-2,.,CASSSERWRGPGYTF,TGTGCCAGCAGCTCTGAAAGGTGGCGGGGACCTGGCTACACCTTC
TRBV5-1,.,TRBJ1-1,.,CASSLEASTTDEAFF,TGCGCCAGCAGCTTGGAAGCCAGTACTACTGATGAAGCTTTCTTT
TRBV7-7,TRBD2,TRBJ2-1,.,CASSILAGEAYNEQFF,TGTGCTAGCAGCATACTAGCGGGGGAGGCCTACAATGAGCAGTTCTTC
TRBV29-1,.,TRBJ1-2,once,CSVDGGDGYTF,TGCAGCGTTGATGGGGGGGATGGCTACACCTTC
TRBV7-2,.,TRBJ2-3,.,CASSRTGDTQYF,TGTGCCAGCAGCCGAACGGGAGATACGCAGTATTTT
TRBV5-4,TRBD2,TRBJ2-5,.,CASTIGGAQETQYF,TGTGCCAGCACCATCGGGGGGGCCCAAGAGACCCAGTACTTC
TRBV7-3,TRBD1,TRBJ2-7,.,CASSLFPIGTGDSYEQYF,TGTGCCAGCAGCTTGTTTCCCATAGGGACAGGCGATTCCTACGAGCAGTACTTC
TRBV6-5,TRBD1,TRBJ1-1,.,CASSYAGTGSTEAFF,TGTGCCAGCAGTTACGCGGGGACAGGGAGCACTGAAGCTTTCTTT
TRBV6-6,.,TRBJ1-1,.,CASSYREMNTEAFF,TGTGCCAGCAGTTACAGGGAGATGAACACTGAAGCTTTCTTT
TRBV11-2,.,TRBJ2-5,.,CASSLAPGETQYF,TGTGCCAGCAGCTTGGCCCCGGGAGAGACCCAGTACTTC
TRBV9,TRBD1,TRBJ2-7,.,CASSVAGQGAYEQYF,TGTGCCAGCAGCGTAGCTGGGCAGGGGGCCTACGAGCAGTACTTC
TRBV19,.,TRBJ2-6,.,CASSAPGVAGANVLTF,TGTGCCAGTAGTGCGCCAGGGGTGGCTGGGGCCAACGTCCTGACTTTC
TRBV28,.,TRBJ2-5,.,CASSTGQETQYF,TGTGCCAGCAGTACAGGACAAGAGACCCAGTACTTC
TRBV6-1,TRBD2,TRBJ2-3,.,CASSERPGGPDTQYF,TGTGCCAGCAGTGAGAGGCCGGGGGGGCCAGATACGCAGTATTTT
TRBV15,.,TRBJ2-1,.,CATSMVGISIPYNEQFF,TGTGCCACCAGCATGGTCGGGATATCAATCCCATACAATGAGCAGTTCTTC
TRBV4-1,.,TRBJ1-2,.,CASSPRGQYYGYTF,TGCGCCAGCAGCCCTAGGGGCCAGTACTATGGCTACACCTTC
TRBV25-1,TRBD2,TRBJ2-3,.,CASRDPGGGDTQYF,TGTGCCAGCAGAGACCCGGGGGGGGGAGATACGCAGTATTTT
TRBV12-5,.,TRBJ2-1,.,CASGDRYSYNEQFF,TGTGCTAGTGGGGACAGATACTCCTACAATGAGCAGTTCTTC
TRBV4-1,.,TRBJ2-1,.,CASSSGGSSSYNEQFF,TGCGCCAGCAGCTCCGGCGGCTCCAGCTCCTACAATGAGCAGTTCTTC
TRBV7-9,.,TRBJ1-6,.,CASSSTGPGVDSPLHF,TGTGCCAGCAGCTCGACCGGGCCCGGGGTAGATTCACCCCTCCACTTT
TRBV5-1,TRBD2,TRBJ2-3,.,CASSLGGPPSGYTDTQYF,TGCGCCAGCAGCTTGGGGGGCCCCCCTAGCGGCTACACAGATACGCAGTATTTT
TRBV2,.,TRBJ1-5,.,CASSGGLGSNQPQHF,TGTGCCAGCAGTGGGGGCTTAGGGAGCAATCAGCCCCAGCATTTT
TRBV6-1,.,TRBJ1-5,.,CASSESGVSNQPQHF,TGTGCCAGCAGTGAGTCAGGGGTATCGAATCAGCCCCAGCATTTT
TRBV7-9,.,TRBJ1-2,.,CASSPLGGVKFVNYGYTF,TGTGCCAGCAGCCCACTCGGGGGAGTTAAATTCGTTAACTATGGCTACACCTTC
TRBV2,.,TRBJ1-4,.,CASSDPTGKFNEKLFF,TGTGCCAGCAGTGACCCTACAGGGAAGTTTAATGAAAAACTGTTTTTT
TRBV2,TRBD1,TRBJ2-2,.,CASSPGRSTGAGELFF,TGTGCCAGCAGTCCAGGACGGTCAACAGGGGCCGGGGAGCTGTTTTTT
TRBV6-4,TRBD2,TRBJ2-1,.,CASSDSLAGPGEQFF,TGTGCCAGCAGTGACTCGTTAGCGGGGCCTGGCGAGCAGTTCTTC
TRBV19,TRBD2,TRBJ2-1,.,CASSIGQRGVGEQFF,TGTGCCAGTAGTATAGGACAGCGGGGGGTCGGGGAGCAGTTCTTC
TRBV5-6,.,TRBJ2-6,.,CASSLEAGALSGANVLTF,TGTGCCAGCAGCTTGGAGGCGGGGGCTCTCTCTGGGGCCAACGTCCTGACTTTC
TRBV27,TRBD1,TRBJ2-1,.,CASSPLRDRAYNEQFF,TGTGCCAGCAGCCCCCTTCGGGACAGGGCCTACAATGAGCAGTTCTTC
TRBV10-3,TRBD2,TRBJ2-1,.,CAISGGGGGSSSYNEQFF,TGTGCCATCAGCGGGGGGGGTGGCGGATCTAGCTCCTACAATGAGCAGTTCTTC
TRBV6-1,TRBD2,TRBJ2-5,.,CASSERAGGPETQYF,TGTGCCAGCAGTGAACGTGCGGGGGGGCCGGAGACCCAGTACTTC
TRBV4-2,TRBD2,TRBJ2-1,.,CASSPEGLAGPSSYNEQFF,TGTGCCAGCAGCCCTGAGGGACTAGCGGGGCCGTCGTCGTACAATGAGCAGTTCTTC
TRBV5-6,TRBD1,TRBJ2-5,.,CASSTPGQGEQETQYF,TGTGCCAGCAGCACCCCCGGACAGGGAGAACAAGAGACCCAGTACTTC
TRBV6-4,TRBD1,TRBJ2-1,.,CASSGDRAGNEQFF,TGTGCCAGCAGCGGGGACAGGGCGGGAAATGAGCAGTTCTTC
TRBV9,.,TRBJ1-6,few,CASSEFGNSPLHF,TGTGCCAGCAGCGAATTCGGGAATTCACCCCTCCACTTT
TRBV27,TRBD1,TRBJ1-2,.,CASSSRTGLGYTF,TGTGCCAGCAGTTCCAGGACAGGGTTAGGCTACACCTTC
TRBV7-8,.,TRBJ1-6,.,CASTPDLATYSPLHF,TGTGCCAGCACCCCCGATCTTGCTACCTATTCACCCCTCCACTTT
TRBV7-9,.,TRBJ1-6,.,CASSLVFGSSYNSPLHF,TGTGCCAGCAGCTTAGTTTTTGGGAGCTCCTATAATTCACCCCTCCACTTT
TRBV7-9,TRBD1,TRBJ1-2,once,CASSLVGTGHYGYTF,TGTGCCAGCAGCTTAGTAGGGACAGGGCACTATGGCTACACCTTC
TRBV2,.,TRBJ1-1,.,CAAREGLNEAFF,TGTGCCGCTAGAGAGGGTTTGAATGAAGCTTTCTTT
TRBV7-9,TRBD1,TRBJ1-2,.,CASSYRTGFGYTF,TGTGCCAGCAGCTACCGGACAGGGTTTGGCTACACCTTC
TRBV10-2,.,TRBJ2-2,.,CASSEVVRGSRPSRSRAGELFF,TGCGCCAGCAGTGAGGTGGTCAGGGGATCCCGGCCGTCCCGCTCTAGAGCCGGGGAGCTGTTTTTT
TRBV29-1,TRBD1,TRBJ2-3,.,CSVSGTGITDTQYF,TGCAGCGTTTCCGGGACAGGCATCACAGATACGCAGTATTTT
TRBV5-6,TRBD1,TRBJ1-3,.,CASSFGRQGAGNTIYF,TGTGCCAGCAGCTTTGGTCGACAGGGGGCTGGAAACACCATATATTTT
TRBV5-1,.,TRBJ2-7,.,CASSLGDGLMWYEQYF,TGCGCCAGCAGCTTGGGTGATGGCCTTATGTGGTACGAGCAGTACTTC
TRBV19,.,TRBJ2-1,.,CASSMGIALDEQFF,TGTGCCAGTAGTATGGGTATAGCGTTAGATGAGCAGTTCTTC